This TCR beta chain derives from a study of T cell clusters in autoimmune cytopenias. On the study more broadly: A median of about 49,000 TRB reads per sample yielded a median approximately 2,500 distinct clonotypes.

Germline V gene lookup returns CDR1 ENHRY and CDR2 SYGVKD. This CDR3 spans 14 amino acids. Multiplex touch-down PCR amplified TRB using TRB-A and TRB-B pools in one tube. From the multiplex PCR reads, TCRdb lists one entry per CDR3 protein and no DNA. The sample is made up of several thousand distinct CDR3 sequences, and the top ten hold about 15% of it. Tens of thousands of genome equivalents of blood DNA were amplified for TRB. The sequenced material came from peripheral blood. J is TRBJ2-7 and V is TRBV10-3; checking the TCRdb D call of TRBD1 is not possible without DNA. The clonotype comes from a human donor with an autoimmune cytopenia or autoimmune hepatitis (not recorded which). The CDR3 is CAISESDRGYEQYF.